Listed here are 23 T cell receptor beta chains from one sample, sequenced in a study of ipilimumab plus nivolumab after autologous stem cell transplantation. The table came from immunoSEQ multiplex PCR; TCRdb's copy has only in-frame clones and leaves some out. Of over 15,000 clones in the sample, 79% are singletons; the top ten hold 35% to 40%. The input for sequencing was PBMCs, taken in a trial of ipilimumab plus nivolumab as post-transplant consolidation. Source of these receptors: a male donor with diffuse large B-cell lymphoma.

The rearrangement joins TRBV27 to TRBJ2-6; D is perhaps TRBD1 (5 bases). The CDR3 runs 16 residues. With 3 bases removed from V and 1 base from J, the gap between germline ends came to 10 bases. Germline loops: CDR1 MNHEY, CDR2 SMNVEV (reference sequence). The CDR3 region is CASSFRRTSGANVLTF. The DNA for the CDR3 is TGTGCCAGCAGTTTTCGAAGGACATCTGGGGCCAACGTCCTGACTTTC.

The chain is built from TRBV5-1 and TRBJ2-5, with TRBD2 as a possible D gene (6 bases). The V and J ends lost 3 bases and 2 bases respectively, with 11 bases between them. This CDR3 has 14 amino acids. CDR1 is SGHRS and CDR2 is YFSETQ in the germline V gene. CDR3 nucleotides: TGCGCCAGCAGCTGGGGACTGGCGCAAGAGACCCAGTACTTC. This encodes CASSWGLAQETQYF.

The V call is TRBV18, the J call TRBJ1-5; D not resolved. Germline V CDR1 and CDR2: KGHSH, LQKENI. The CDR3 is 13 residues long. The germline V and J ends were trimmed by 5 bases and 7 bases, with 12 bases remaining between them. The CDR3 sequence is CASSDGVRQPQHF. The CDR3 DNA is TGTGCCAGCTCAGATGGGGTAAGGCAGCCCCAGCATTTT.

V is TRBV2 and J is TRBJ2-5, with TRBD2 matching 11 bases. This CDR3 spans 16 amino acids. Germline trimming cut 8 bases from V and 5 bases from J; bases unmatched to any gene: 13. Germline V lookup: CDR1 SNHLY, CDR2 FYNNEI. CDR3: CASSPGTSGPGETQYF. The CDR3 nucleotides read TGTGCCAGCTCTCCCGGGACTAGCGGCCCTGGGGAGACCCAGTACTTC.

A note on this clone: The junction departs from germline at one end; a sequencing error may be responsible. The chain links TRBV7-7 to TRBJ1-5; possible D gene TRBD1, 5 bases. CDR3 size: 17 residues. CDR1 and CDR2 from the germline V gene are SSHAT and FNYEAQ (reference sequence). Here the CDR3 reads CASSLEQAKGVEQPQHF. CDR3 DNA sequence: TGTGCTAGCAGCTTAGAACAGGCTAAAGGCGTCGAGCAGCCCCAGCATTTT.

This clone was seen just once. In DNA, the CDR3 is TGCGCCAGCAGCTTGCGACTAGCGGGAACCTACGAGCAGTACTTC. Translation gives CASSLRLAGTYEQYF. The V and J genes are TRBV5-1 and TRBJ2-7; 11 bases agree with TRBD2. Looked up from germline, CDR1 is SGHRS and CDR2 is YFSETQ. This CDR3 contains 15 residues. V shed 1 base and J 2 bases; nucleotides not matched to a gene: 2.

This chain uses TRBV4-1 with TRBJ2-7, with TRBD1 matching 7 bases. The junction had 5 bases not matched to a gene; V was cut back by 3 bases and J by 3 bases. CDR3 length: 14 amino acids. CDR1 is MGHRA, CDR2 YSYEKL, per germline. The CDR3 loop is CASSHRDRGYEQYF. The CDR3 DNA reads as TGCGCCAGCAGCCACAGGGACAGAGGCTACGAGCAGTACTTC.

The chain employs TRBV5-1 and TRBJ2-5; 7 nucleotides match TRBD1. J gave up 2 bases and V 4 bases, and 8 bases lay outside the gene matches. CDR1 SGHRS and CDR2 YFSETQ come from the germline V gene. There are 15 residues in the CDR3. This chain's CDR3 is CASSILGGEQETQYF. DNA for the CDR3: TGCGCCAGCAGCATTCTAGGGGGCGAACAAGAGACCCAGTACTTC.

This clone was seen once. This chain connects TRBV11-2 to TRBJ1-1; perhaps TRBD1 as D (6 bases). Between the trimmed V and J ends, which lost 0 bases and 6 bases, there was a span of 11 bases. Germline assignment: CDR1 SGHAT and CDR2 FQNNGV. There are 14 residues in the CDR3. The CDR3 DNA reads TGTGCCAGCAGCTTAGAAGGAGCAGGGGCTGAAGCTTTCTTT. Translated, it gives CASSLEGAGAEAFF. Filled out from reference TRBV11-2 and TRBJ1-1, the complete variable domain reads EAGVAQSPRYKIIEKRQSVAFWCNPISGHATLYWYQQILGQGPKLLIQFQNNGVVDDSQLPKDRFSAERLKGVDSTLKIQPAKLEDSAVYLCASSLEGAGAEAFFGQGTRLTVV.

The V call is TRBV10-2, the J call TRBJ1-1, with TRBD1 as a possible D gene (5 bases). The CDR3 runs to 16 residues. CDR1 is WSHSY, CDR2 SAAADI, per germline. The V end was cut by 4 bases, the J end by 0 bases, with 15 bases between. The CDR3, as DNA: TGCGCCAGCAGTGCTGACAGTGGAGTTTTGAACACTGAAGCTTTCTTT. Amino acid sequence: CASSADSGVLNTEAFF.

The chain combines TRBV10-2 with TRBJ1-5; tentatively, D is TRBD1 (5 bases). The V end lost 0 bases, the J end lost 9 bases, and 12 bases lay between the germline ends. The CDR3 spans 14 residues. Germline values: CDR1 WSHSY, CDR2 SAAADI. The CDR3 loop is CASSESGGSRPQHF. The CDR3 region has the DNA TGCGCCAGCAGTGAGTCCGGGGGGTCCAGGCCCCAGCATTTT.

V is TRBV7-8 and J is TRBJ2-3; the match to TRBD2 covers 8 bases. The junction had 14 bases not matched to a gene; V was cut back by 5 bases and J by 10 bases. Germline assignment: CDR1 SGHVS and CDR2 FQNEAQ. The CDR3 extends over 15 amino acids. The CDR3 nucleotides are TGTGCCAGCAGCCCAGCCGGGACTAGGATGGTGGCGCAGTATTTT. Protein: CASSPAGTRMVAQYF. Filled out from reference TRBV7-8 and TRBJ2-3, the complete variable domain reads GAGVSQSPRYKVAKRGQDVALRCDPISGHVSLFWYQQALGQGPEFLTYFQNEAQLDKSGLPSDRFFAERPEGSVSTLKIQRTQQEDSAVYLCASSPAGTRMVAQYFGPGTRLTVL.

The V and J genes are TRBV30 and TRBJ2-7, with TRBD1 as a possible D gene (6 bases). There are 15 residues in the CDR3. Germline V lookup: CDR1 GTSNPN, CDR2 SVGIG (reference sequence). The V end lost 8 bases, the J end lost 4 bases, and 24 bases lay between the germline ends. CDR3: CAVDRRDKLSYEQYF. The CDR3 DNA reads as TGTGCCGTGGACAGACGCGACAAGCTAAGTTACGAGCAGTACTTC.

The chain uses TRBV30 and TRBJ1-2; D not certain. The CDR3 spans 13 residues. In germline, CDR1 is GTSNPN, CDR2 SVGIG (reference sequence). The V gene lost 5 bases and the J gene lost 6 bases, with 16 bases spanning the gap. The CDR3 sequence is CAWGRRVGNGYTF. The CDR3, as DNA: TGTGCCTGGGGACGCCGGGTAGGGAATGGCTACACCTTC.

For the CDR3, the DNA is TGTGCCAGCAGCCCATGGGGACAGGTTAACACCGGGGAGCTGTTTTTT. Its translation: CASSPWGQVNTGELFF. This rearrangement joins TRBV9 to TRBJ2-2, with 8 bases aligning to TRBD1. The germline CDR1 and CDR2 sequences are SGDLS and YYNGEE. The ends lost 4 bases at V and 2 bases at J; junction bases unmatched: 7. The CDR3 runs 16 residues.

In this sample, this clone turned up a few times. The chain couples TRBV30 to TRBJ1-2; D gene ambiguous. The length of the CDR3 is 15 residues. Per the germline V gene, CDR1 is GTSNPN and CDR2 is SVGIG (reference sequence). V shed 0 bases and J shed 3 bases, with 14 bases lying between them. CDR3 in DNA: TGTGCCTGGAGTGTTACGCAGGTTGGGGACTATGGCTACACCTTC. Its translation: CAWSVTQVGDYGYTF.

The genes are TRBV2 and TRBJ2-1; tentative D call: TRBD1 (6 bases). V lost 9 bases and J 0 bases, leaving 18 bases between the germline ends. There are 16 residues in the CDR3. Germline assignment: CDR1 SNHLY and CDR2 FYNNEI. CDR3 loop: CASGQPEMSSYNEQFF. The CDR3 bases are TGTGCCAGTGGACAGCCTGAGATGAGCTCCTACAATGAGCAGTTCTTC.

The CDR3 region is CASSRGEEKLFF. The CDR3 region has the DNA TGTGCCAGCAGCAGGGGTGAGGAAAAACTGTTTTTT. This rearrangement joins TRBV2 to TRBJ1-4, with a possible D match to TRBD1 (6 bases). The CDR3 covers 12 residues. CDR1 SNHLY and CDR2 FYNNEI come from the germline V gene. Trimming stripped 6 bases from V and 8 bases from J, with 10 bases between.

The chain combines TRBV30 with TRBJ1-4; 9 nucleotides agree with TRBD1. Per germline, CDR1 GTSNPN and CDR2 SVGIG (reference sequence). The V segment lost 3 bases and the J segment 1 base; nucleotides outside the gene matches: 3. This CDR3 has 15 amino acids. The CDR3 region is CAWRDRGLTNEKLFF. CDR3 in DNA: TGTGCCTGGAGGGACAGGGGTTTAACTAATGAAAAACTGTTTTTT.

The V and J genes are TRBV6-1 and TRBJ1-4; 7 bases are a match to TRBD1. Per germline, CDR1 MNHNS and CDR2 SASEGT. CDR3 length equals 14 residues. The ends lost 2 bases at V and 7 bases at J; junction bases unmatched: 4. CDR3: CASSELRGSEKLFF. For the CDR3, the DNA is TGTGCCAGCAGTGAACTCAGGGGGAGTGAAAAACTGTTTTTT.

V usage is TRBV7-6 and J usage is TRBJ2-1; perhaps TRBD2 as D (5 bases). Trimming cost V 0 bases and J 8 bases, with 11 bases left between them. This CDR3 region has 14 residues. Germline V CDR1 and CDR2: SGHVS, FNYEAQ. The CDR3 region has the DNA TGTGCCAGCAGCTTAGCAAGCGGTGGCGATGAGCAGTTCTTC. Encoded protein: CASSLASGGDEQFF.

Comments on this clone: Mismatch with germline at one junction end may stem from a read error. The CDR3 sequence is CSVESRGAVF. The CDR3 nucleotides read TGCAGCGTTGAGAGTCGGGGAGCTGTTTTT. V usage is TRBV29-1 and J usage is TRBJ2-2; D is possibly TRBD2 (5 bases). The CDR3 is 10 residues long. Per the germline V gene, CDR1 is SQVTM and CDR2 is ANQGSEA.

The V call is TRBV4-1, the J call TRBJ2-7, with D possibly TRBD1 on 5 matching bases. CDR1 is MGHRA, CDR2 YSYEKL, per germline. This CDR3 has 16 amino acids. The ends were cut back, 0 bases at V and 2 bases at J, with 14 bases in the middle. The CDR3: CASSQDGADWTYEQYF. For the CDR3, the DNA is TGCGCCAGCAGCCAAGATGGGGCAGACTGGACCTACGAGCAGTACTTC.